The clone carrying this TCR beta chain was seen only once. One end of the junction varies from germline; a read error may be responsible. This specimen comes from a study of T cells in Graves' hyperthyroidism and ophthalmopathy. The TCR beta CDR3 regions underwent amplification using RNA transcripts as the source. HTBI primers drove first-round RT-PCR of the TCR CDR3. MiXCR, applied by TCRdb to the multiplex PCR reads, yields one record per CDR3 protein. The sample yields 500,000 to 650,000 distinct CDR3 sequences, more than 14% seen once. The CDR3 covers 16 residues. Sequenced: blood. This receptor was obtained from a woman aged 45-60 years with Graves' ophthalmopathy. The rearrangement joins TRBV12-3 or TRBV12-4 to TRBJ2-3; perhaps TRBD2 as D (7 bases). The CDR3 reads CVSSLDRGAHGNTQYF. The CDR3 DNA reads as TGTGTCAGCAGTTTAGACCGGGGGGCGCACGGGAATACGCAGTATTTT.